This T cell receptor (beta chain) originates from a study of CD8+ T cells in alopecia areata. Germline-derived CDR1 and CDR2 are SQVTM and ANQGSEA. The V and J ends lost 4 bases and 5 bases respectively, with 26 bases between them. This CDR3 region has 17 residues. Sequencing used cDNA as its template, made by extracting RNA and reverse transcribing it. Assay used: immunoSEQ multiplex PCR; TCRdb lists only in-frame clones, some missing. The sample gives about 200,000 clones, roughly 60% of which show up once; roughly 5% is in the top ten. Specified treatment: oral pan-JAK inhibitor, 5-10 mg twice daily.

This TCR was recovered from a human donor with alopecia areata. The chain recombines TRBV29-1 with TRBJ2-5; D is unresolved. Sequenced here: CD4+ T cells sorted from blood, sampled at week 24, from a patient treated with tofacitinib. The CDR3 region is CSVGVLWTAYSGETQYF. In DNA form, the CDR3 reads TGCAGCGTTGGCGTACTTTGGACGGCGTACTCGGGTGAGACCCAGTACTTC.